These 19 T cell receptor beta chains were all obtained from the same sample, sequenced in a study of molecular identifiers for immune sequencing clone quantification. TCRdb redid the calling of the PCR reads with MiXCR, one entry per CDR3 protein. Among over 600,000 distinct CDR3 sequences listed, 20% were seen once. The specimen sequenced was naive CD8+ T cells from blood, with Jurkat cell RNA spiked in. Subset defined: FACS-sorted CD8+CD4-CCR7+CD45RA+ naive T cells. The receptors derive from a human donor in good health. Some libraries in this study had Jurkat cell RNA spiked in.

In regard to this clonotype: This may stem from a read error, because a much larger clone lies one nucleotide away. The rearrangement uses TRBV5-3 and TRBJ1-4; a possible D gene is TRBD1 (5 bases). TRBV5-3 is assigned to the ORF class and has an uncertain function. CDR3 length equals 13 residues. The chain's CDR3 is CASSLGVVEKLFF. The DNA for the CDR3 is TGTGCCAGCAGCTTGGGGGTTGTCGAAAAACTGTTTTTT.

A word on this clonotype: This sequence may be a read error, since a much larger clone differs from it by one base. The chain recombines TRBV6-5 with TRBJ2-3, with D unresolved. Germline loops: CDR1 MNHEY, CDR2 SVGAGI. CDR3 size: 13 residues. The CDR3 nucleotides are TGTACCAGCAGTCAGTCGTCTGCCCTCGGGCAGTATTTT. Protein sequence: CTSSQSSALGQYF.

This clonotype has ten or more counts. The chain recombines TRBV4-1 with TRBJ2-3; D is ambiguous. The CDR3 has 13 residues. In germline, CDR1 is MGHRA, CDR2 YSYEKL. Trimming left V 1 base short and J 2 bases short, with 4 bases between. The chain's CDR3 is CASSQGDTDTQYF. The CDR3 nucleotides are TGCGCCAGCAGCCAAGGGGACACAGATACGCAGTATTTT.

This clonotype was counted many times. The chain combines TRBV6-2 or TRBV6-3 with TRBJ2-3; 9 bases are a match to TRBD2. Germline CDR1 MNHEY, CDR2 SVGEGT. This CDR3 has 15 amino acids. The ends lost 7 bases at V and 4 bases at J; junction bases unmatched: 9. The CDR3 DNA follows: TGTGCCAGCACCCCCCTAGCGGGGTTTTCAGATACGCAGTATTTT. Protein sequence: CASTPLAGFSDTQYF.

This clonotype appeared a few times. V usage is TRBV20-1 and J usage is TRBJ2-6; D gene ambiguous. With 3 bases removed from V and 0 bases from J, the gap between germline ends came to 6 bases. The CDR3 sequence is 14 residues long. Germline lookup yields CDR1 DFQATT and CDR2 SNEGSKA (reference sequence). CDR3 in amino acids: CSARWISGANVLTF. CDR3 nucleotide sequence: TGCAGTGCTAGGTGGATCTCTGGGGCCAACGTCCTGACTTTC.

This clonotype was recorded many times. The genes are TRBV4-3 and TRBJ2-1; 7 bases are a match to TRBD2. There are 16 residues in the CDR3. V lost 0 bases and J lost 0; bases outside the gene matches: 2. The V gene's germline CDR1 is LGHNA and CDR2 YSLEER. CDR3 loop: CASSQDGGSSYNEQFF. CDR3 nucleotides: TGCGCCAGCAGCCAAGATGGCGGGAGCTCCTACAATGAGCAGTTCTTC.

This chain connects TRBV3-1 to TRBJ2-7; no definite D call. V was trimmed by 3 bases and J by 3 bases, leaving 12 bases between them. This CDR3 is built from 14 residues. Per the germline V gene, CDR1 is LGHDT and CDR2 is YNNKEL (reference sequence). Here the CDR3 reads CASSHNPWDYEQYF. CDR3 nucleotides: TGTGCCAGCAGCCATAACCCGTGGGACTACGAGCAGTACTTC.

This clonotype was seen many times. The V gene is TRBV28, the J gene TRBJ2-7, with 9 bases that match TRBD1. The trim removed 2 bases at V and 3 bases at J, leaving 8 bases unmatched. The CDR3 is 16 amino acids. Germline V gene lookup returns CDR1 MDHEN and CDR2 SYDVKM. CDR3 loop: CASSLVSRDRVYEQYF. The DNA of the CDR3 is TGTGCCAGCAGTTTAGTTAGTCGGGACAGGGTCTACGAGCAGTACTTC.

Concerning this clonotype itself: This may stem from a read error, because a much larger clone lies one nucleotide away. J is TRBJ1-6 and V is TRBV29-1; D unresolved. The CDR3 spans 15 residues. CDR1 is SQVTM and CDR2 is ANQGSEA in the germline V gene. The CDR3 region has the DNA TGCAGCGTTGAATGGATAGGTGTTCATAATTCATCCCTCCACTTT. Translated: CSVEWIGVHNSSLHF.

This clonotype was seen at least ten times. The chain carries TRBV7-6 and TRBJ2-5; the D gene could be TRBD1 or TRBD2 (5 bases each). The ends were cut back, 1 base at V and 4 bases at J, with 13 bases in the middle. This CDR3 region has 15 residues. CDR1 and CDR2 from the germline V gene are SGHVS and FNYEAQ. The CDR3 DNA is TGTGCCAGCAGCTTAGATTCGGGACCCAGAGAGACCCAGTACTTC. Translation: CASSLDSGPRETQYF.

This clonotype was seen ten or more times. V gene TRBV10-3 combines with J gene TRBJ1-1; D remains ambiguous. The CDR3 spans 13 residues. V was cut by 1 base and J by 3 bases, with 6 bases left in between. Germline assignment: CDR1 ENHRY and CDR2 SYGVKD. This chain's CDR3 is CAISELRDTEAFF. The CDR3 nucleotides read TGTGCCATCAGTGAGTTAAGGGACACTGAAGCTTTCTTT.

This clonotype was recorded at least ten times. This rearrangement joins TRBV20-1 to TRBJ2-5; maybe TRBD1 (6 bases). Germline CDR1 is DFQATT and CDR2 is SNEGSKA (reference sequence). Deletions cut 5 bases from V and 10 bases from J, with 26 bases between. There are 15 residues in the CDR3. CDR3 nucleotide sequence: TGCAGTGCTCCCTCGGGGACAAGCCCTAGAGGGGACCAGTACTTC. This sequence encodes CSAPSGTSPRGDQYF.

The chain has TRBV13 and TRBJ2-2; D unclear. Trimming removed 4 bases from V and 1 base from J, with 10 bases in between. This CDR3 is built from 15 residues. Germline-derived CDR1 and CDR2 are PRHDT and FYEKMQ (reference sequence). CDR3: CASSSDQLNTGELFF. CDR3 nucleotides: TGTGCCAGCAGCTCAGACCAACTGAACACCGGGGAGCTGTTTTTT.

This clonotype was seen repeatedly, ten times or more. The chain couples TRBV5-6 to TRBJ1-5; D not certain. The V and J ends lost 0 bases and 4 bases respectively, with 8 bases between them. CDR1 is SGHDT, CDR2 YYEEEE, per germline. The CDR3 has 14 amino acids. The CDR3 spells CASSLEGTNQPQHF. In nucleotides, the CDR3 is TGTGCCAGCAGCTTGGAGGGTACGAATCAGCCCCAGCATTTT.

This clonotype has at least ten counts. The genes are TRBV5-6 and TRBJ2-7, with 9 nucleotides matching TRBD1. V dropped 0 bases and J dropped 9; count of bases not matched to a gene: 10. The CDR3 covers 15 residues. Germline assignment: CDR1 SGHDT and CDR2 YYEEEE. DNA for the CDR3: TGTGCCAGCAGCTTGGGGTTGGACAGGGGTACAGTGCAGTACTTC. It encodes CASSLGLDRGTVQYF.

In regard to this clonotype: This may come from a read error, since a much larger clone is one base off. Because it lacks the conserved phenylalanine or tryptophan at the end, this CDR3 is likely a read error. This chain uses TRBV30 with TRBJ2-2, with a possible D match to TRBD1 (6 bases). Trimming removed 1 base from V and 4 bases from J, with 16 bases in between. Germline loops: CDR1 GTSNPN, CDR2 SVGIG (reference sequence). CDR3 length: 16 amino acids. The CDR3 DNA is TGTGCCTGGAGTGGTACCTTTGGACAGACCACCGGGGAGCTGTTTTCT. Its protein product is CAWSGTFGQTTGELFS.

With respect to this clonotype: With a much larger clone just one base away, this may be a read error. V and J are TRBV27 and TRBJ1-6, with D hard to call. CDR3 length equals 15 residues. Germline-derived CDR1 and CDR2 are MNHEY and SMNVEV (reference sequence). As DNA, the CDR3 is TGTGCCAGTAACAGCGGAAGCTCCTATAATTCACACCTCCACTTT. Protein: CASNSGSSYNSHLHF.

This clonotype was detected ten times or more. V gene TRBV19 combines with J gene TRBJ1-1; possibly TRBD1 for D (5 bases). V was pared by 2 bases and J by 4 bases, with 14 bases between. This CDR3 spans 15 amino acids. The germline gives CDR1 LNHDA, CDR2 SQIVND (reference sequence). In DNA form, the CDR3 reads TGTGCCAGTAGTATATGGGCGTCTGGGGGCACTGAAGCTTTCTTT. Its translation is CASSIWASGGTEAFF.

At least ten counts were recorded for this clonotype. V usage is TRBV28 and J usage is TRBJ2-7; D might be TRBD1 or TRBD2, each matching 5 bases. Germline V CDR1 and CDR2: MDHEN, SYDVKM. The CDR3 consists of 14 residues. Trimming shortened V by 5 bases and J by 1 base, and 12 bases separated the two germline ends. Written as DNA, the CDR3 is TGTGCCAGCAGTCCGGCAGGGAGTTCCTACGAGCAGTACTTC. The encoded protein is CASSPAGSSYEQYF.